This T cell receptor (beta chain) was captured in a study of blood T cell repertoires in COVID-19. Study in general: Specimens from acute and convalescent COVID-19 originated in the United States, Italy and Spain. From T cells, B-cell-depleted T cells, or PBMCs came the material, which was cDNA or gDNA.

Per the study methods: Nucleated cell counts were estimated from reference gene primer amplification. Sequencing was performed with immunoSEQ multiplex PCR; in TCRdb, only in-frame clones are kept and a portion is missing. V and J calls and clone size are copied from that table; D and trimming were computed from the DNA. The repertoire includes over 95,000 clones, roughly 84% of them detected once, and just under 2% sits in the top ten. The germline V gene has CDR1 LNHDA and CDR2 SQIVND (reference sequence). V was trimmed by 7 bases and J by 1 base, leaving 15 bases between them. This CDR3 spans 15 amino acids.

V and J are TRBV19 and TRBJ2-3, with D possibly being TRBD2 (6 bases). The source of this sequence is an older man with active or convalescent COVID-19. The sample consisted of peripheral blood. The CDR3 loop reads CASKVRGGGTDTQYF. In DNA, the CDR3 is TGTGCCAGTAAAGTTCGAGGAGGGGGCACAGATACGCAGTATTTT. The complete variable domain, with remaining parts taken from reference TRBV19 and TRBJ2-3, reads DGGITQSPKYLFRKEGQNVTLSCEQNLNHDAMYWYRQDPGQGLRLIYYSQIVNDFQKGDIAEGYSVSREKKESFPLTVTSAQKNPTAFYLCASKVRGGGTDTQYFGPGTRLTVL.